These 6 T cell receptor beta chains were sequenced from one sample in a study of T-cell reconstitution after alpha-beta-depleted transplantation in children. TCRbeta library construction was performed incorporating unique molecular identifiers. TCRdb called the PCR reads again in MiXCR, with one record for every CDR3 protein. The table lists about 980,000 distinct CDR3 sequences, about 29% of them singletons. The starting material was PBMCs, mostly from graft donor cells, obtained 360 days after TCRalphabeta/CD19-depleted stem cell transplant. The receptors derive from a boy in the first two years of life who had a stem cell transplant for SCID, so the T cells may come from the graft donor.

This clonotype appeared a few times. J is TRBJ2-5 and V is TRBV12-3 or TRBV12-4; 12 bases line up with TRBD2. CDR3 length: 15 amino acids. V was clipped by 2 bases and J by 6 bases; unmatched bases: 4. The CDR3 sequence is CASSLLAGGRQTQYF. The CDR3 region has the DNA TGTGCCAGCAGTTTACTAGCGGGGGGGAGACAGACCCAGTACTTC.

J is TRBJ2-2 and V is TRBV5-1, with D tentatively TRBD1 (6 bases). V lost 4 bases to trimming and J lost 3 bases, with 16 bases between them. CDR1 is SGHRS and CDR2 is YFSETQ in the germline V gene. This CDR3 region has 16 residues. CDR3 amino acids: CASSLRGQQDTGELFF. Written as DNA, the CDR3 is TGCGCCAGCAGCCTCCGAGGACAGCAGGACACCGGGGAGCTGTTTTTT.

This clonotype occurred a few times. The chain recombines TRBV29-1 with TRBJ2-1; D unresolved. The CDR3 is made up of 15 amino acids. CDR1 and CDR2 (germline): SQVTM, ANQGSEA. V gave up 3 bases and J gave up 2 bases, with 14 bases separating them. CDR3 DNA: TGCAGCGTTGATATTAGGCCGAGAACCTACAATGAGCAGTTCTTC. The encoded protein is CSVDIRPRTYNEQFF.

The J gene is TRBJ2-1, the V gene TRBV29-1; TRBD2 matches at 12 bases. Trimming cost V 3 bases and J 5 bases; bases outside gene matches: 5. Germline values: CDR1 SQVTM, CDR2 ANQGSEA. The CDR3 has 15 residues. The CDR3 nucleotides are TGCAGCGTTGATAGTTCTAGCGGGGGGGACAATGAGCAGTTCTTC. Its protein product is CSVDSSSGGDNEQFF.

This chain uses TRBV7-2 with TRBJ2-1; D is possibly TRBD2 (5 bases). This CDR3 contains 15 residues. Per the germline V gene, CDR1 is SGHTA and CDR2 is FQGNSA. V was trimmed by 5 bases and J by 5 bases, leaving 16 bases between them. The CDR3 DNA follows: TGTGCCAGCAGCCACAGCCCGGGGAACCACAATGAGCAGTTCTTC. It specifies CASSHSPGNHNEQFF.

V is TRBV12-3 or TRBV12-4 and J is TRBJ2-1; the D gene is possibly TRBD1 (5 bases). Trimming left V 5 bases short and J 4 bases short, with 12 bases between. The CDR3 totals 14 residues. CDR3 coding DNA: TGTGCCAGCAGTCAGACAGCGATGTACAATGAGCAGTTCTTC. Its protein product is CASSQTAMYNEQFF.